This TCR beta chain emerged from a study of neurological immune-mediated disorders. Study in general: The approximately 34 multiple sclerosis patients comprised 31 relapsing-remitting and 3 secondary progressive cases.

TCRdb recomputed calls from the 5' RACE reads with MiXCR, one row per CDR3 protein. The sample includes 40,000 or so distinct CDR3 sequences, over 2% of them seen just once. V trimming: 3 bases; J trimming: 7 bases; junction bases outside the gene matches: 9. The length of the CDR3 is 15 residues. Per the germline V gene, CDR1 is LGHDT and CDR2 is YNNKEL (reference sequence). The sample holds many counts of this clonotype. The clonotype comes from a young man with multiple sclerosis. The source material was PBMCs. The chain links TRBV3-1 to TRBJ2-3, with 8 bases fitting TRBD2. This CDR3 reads CASSQGSGTRNTQYF. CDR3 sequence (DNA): TGTGCCAGCAGCCAGGGTAGCGGGACCCGTAATACGCAGTATTTT.